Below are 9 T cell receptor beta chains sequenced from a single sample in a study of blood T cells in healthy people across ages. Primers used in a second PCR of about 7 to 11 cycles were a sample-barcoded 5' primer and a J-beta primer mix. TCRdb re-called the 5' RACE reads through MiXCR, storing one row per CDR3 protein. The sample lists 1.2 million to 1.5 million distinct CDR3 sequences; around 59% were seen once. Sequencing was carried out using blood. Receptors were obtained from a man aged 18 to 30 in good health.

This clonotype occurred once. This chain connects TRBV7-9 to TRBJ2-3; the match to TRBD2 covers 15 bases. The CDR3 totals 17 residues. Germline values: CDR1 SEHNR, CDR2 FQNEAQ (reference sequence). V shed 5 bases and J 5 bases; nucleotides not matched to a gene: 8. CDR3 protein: CASSEGRTSGRGDTQYF. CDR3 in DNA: TGTGCCAGCAGCGAAGGACGGACTAGCGGGAGGGGAGATACGCAGTATTTT.

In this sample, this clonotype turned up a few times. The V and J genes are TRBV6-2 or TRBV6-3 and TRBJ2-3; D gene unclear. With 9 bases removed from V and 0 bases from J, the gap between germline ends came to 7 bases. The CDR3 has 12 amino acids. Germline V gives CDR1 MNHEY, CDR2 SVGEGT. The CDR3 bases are TGTGCCAGACCGACTAGCACAGATACGCAGTATTTT. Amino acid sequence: CARPTSTDTQYF.

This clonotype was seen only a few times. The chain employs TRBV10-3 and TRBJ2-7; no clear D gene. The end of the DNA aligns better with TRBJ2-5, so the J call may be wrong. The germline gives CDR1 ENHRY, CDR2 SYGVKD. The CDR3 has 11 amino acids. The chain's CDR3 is CATRSGETQYF. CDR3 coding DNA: TGTGCCACCCGGAGTGGTGAGACCCAGTACTTC.

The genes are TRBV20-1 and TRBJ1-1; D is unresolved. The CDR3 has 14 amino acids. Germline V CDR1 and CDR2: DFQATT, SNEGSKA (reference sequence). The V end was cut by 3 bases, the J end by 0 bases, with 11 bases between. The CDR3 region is CSASFAGMNTEAFF. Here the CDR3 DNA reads TGCAGTGCTAGTTTTGCAGGCATGAACACTGAAGCTTTCTTT.

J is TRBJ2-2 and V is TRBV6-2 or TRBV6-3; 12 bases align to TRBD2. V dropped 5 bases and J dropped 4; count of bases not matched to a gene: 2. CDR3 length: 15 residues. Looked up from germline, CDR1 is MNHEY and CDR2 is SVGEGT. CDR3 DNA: TGTGCCAGCAGTAGGACTAGCGGGACCACCGGGGAGCTGTTTTTT. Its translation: CASSRTSGTTGELFF.

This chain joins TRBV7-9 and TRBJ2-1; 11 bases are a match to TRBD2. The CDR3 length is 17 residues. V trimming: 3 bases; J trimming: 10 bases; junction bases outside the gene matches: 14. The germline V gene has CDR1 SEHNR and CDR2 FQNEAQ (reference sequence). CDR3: CASSFPQRGLADLEQFF. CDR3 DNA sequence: TGTGCCAGCAGCTTCCCCCAACGGGGACTAGCGGACCTGGAGCAGTTCTTC.

CDR3 nucleotides: TGCGCCAGCAGCTCACGTCCGGACAGGGACACTGAAGCTTTCTTT. It codes for CASSSRPDRDTEAFF. The genes are TRBV5-1 and TRBJ1-1; TRBD1 aligns across 8 bases. This CDR3 has 15 residues. Germline V gene data show CDR1 as SGHRS and CDR2 as YFSETQ. V was pared by 3 bases and J by 3 bases, with 7 bases of the junction left unmatched.

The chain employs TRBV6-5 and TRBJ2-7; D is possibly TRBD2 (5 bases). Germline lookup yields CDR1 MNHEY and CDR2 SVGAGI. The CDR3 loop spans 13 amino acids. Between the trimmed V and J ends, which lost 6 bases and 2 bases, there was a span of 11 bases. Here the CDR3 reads CASRNGVAYEQYF. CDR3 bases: TGTGCCAGCAGAAACGGGGTAGCCTACGAGCAGTACTTC.

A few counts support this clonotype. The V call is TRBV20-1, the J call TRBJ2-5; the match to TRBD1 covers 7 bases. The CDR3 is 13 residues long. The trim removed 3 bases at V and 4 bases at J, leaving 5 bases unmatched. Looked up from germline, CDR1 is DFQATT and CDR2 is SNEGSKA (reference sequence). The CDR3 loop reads CSASQRGLETQYF. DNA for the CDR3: TGCAGTGCTAGTCAGAGGGGGCTAGAGACCCAGTACTTC.